Listed below are T cell receptor beta chains from one sample, sequenced in a study of T cell responses to AZD1222 COVID-19 vaccine. TCRdb keeps only in-frame clones here, not all; method: immunoSEQ multiplex PCR. Here the sample spans 130,000 or so clones, about 89% being singletons. The sequences come from peripheral blood, collected on day 0 of MenACWY control vaccination. All receptors derive from an adult in good health. The CDR3 runs from the conserved cysteine through the conserved F or W. Fields, in order: CDR3 protein, V gene.

cdr3_aa: CASSGETYEQYF
v_call: TRBV2

cdr3_aa: CASSFATLNQPQHF
v_call: TRBV7-2

cdr3_aa: CASSLKGQGPLYEQYF
v_call: TRBV27

cdr3_aa: CASSLAGGGNEQFF
v_call: TRBV7-3

cdr3_aa: CASSAHRAEDGYTF
v_call: TRBV2

cdr3_aa: CASRMARDTQYF
v_call: TRBV2

cdr3_aa: CASSPVGGSNQPQHF
v_call: TRBV7-9

cdr3_aa: CASSHAPGGAYNEQFF
v_call: TRBV6-6

cdr3_aa: CATASRTGSYEQYF
v_call: TRBV11-2

cdr3_aa: CASSSEANEKLFF
v_call: TRBV5-1

cdr3_aa: CASSTSPSGSTDTQYF
v_call: TRBV9

cdr3_aa: CASRGASGKSTGELFF
v_call: TRBV7-9

cdr3_aa: CASSPRLESQYRNTEAFF
v_call: TRBV13

cdr3_aa: CASSPGPRRLNSRVSPLHF
v_call: TRBV5-6

cdr3_aa: CASSLTGLANEKLFF
v_call: TRBV7-2

cdr3_aa: CASSLSGVAAYNEQFF
v_call: TRBV9

cdr3_aa: CASSYSFRQGEQVPYEQYF
v_call: TRBV6-2/TRBV6-3

cdr3_aa: CASSFYSLQMNTEAFF
v_call: TRBV7-8

cdr3_aa: CASSLTGGRSNQPQHF
v_call: TRBV7-8

cdr3_aa: CASSLGSAGETYSNQPQHF
v_call: TRBV5-8

cdr3_aa: CAISASGAFSYNSPLHF
v_call: TRBV10-3

cdr3_aa: CASSQGFGQPPAFF
v_call: TRBV4-2

cdr3_aa: CASSVPGVSRYEQYF
v_call: TRBV11-3

cdr3_aa: CASSPLAASFSDTQYF
v_call: TRBV2

cdr3_aa: CASSYSGSPTDTQYF
v_call: TRBV6-2/TRBV6-3

cdr3_aa: CASSDLNYGYTF
v_call: TRBV6-1

cdr3_aa: CASSLGAANEKLFF
v_call: TRBV5-1

cdr3_aa: CASSRTYRTTNYGYTF
v_call: TRBV6-6

cdr3_aa: CATSDPYSGNTIYF
v_call: TRBV24-1

cdr3_aa: CAWSEGSGNTIYF
v_call: TRBV30

cdr3_aa: CASSYEGTYGYTF
v_call: TRBV27

cdr3_aa: CASSASEYHEQFF
v_call: TRBV6-4

cdr3_aa: CASSYQSMPRGYEQYF
v_call: TRBV6-2/TRBV6-3

cdr3_aa: CASSLVLAGGLYEQYF
v_call: TRBV5-6

cdr3_aa: CASSLAQGTGNTIYF
v_call: TRBV7-2

cdr3_aa: CASSAGTAPTYEQYF
v_call: TRBV7-6

cdr3_aa: CASSLGSSSPLTDTQYF
v_call: TRBV11-3

cdr3_aa: CATTENTGELFF
v_call: TRBV24-1

cdr3_aa: CASRLQGDNEQFF
v_call: TRBV27

cdr3_aa: CASSQGLAGGRGQETQYF
v_call: TRBV3-1/TRBV3-2

cdr3_aa: CASSYGTAEGHEQFF
v_call: TRBV13

cdr3_aa: CASSPTTLYEQYF
v_call: TRBV19

cdr3_aa: CASSQTLTETQYF
v_call: TRBV4-2

cdr3_aa: CASSLDGGKIGNTIYF
v_call: TRBV5-5

cdr3_aa: CASSFTGTGDQPQHF
v_call: TRBV11-2

cdr3_aa: CASSIKGTGSEQYF
v_call: TRBV5-1

cdr3_aa: CSVEEFNEQYF
v_call: TRBV29-1

cdr3_aa: CASSLAGQSYGYTF
v_call: TRBV7-2

cdr3_aa: CASSLGEGSSYEQYF
v_call: TRBV11-3

cdr3_aa: CAWSGNNEQFF
v_call: TRBV30